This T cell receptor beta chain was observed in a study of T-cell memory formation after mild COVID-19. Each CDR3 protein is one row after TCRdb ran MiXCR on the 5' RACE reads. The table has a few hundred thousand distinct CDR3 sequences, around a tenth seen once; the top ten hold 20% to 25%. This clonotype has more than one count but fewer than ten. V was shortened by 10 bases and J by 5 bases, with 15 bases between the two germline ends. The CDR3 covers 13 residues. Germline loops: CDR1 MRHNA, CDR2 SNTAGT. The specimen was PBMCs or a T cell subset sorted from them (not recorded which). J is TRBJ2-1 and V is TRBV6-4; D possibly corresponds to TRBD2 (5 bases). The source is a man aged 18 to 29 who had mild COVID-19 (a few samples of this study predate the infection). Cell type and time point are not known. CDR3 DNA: TGTGCCACCGCCCCAGACTATGACAATGAGCAGTTCTTC. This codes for CATAPDYDNEQFF.